The 8 T cell receptor beta chains in this list originate from one sample, sequenced in a study of identical twins. TCRdb analysed the 5' RACE reads with MiXCR anew, one entry per CDR3 protein. The data show around 370,000 distinct CDR3 sequences, approximately 9.1% seen once. Source material: naive T cells sorted from blood. Receptors originate from a woman in her forties or fifties in good health.

The chain is built from TRBV4-1 and TRBJ2-1; D gene unclear. This CDR3 comprises 13 residues. Germline V gene data show CDR1 as MGHRA and CDR2 as YSYEKL. Trimming left V 2 bases short and J 9 bases short, with 11 bases between. CDR3 nucleotide sequence: TGCGCCAGCAGCCAAACGTCAAGGTTTGAGCAGTTCTTC. Its translation is CASSQTSRFEQFF.

This clonotype was recorded at least ten times. The J gene is TRBJ2-3, the V gene TRBV20-1, with TRBD2 as a possible D gene (6 bases). Trimming pared 8 bases from V and 6 bases from J, leaving 24 bases between. The germline V gene has CDR1 DFQATT and CDR2 SNEGSKA (reference sequence). The CDR3 has 15 amino acids. Written as DNA, the CDR3 is TGCAGTAGTAAAGAACGGGAGAATTACCCGGATACGCAGTATTTT. Residues: CSSKERENYPDTQYF.

This clonotype was detected a few times. V gene TRBV18 combines with J gene TRBJ2-5, with 9 bases lining up with TRBD2. CDR3 size: 15 residues. The V gene end was trimmed by 5 bases and the J gene end by 5 bases; junction bases not matched to a gene: 9. CDR1 KGHSH and CDR2 LQKENI come from the germline V gene. The DNA of the CDR3 is TGTGCCAGCTCAACCATAGCGGGAGTGCGGGAGACCCAGTACTTC. Translated: CASSTIAGVRETQYF.

The V gene is TRBV7-9, the J gene TRBJ2-7, with 8 nucleotides matching TRBD2. The length of the CDR3 is 16 residues. Trimming cost V 2 bases and J 3 bases; bases outside gene matches: 9. Germline V gene data show CDR1 as SEHNR and CDR2 as FQNEAQ (reference sequence). CDR3 sequence: CASSLFVGRAFYEQYF. The CDR3 bases are TGTGCCAGCAGCTTATTTGTCGGGAGGGCGTTCTACGAGCAGTACTTC.

This clonotype has only a few counts. The CDR3, as DNA: TGTGCCAGCAGCCCCCTTCGGGCCCCTGAGGGCCCCCATGAGCAGTTCTTC. Protein product: CASSPLRAPEGPHEQFF. The gene calls are TRBV11-2 and TRBJ2-1; D may be TRBD2 (5 bases). Looked up from germline, CDR1 is SGHAT and CDR2 is FQNNGV. The CDR3 consists of 17 residues. The V and J ends lost 5 bases and 8 bases respectively, with 25 bases between them.

The V and J genes are TRBV7-9 and TRBJ2-2; 9 bases are shared with TRBD2. Germline-derived CDR1 and CDR2 are SEHNR and FQNEAQ (reference sequence). V was pared by 5 bases and J by 2 bases, with 15 bases of the junction left unmatched. The CDR3 runs to 19 residues. This chain's CDR3 is CASSGWALAGSANTGELFF. Here the CDR3 DNA reads TGTGCCAGCAGCGGCTGGGCCCTAGCGGGATCAGCCAACACCGGGGAGCTGTTTTTT.

For this clonotype: This may come from a read error, since a much larger clone is one base off. This sequence joins TRBV5-6 and TRBJ2-2; possibly TRBD2 for D (5 bases). Looked up from germline, CDR1 is SGHDT and CDR2 is YYEEEE. The CDR3 loop spans 15 amino acids. In nucleotides, the CDR3 is TGTGCCAGCAGCTTGGACGAGGCTCCCACCGGGGAGCAGTTTTTT. Protein sequence: CASSLDEAPTGEQFF.

This clonotype occurred many times. In DNA form, the CDR3 reads TGCGCCAGCAGCTTGGGGAGGGACGGTTGGGGGAACAATGAGCAGTTCTTC. Its translation is CASSLGRDGWGNNEQFF. This chain uses TRBV5-1 with TRBJ2-1; D possibly corresponds to TRBD2 (6 bases). CDR1 is SGHRS and CDR2 is YFSETQ in the germline V gene. Trimming took off 0 bases at V and 5 bases at J, with 18 bases between the two ends. This CDR3 has 17 residues.